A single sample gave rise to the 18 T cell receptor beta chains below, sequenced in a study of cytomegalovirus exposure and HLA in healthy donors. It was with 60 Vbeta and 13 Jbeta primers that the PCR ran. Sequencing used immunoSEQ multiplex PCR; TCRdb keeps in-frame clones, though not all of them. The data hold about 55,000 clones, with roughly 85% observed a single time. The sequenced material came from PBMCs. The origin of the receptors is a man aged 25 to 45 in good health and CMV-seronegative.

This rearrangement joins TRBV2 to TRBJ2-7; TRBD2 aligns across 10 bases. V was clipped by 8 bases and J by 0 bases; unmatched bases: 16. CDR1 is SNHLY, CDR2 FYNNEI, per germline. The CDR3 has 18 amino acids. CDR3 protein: CASRVKLAGTGYSYEQYF. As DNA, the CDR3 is TGTGCCAGCCGAGTAAAACTAGCGGGGACCGGCTACTCCTACGAGCAGTACTTC.

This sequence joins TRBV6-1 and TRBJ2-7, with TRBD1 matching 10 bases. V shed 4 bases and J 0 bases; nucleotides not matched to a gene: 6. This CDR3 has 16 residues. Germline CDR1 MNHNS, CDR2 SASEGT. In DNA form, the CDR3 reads TGTGCCAGCAGTGGTGCGGACAGGGGGGGCTCCTACGAGCAGTACTTC. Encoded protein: CASSGADRGGSYEQYF.

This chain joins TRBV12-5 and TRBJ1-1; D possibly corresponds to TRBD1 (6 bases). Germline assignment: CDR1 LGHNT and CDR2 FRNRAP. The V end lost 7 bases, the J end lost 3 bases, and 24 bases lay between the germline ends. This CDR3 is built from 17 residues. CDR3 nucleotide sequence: TGTGCTAGTGCCGCCACAGGGCAAATCCGGAGCTACACTGAAGCTTTCTTT. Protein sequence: CASAATGQIRSYTEAFF.

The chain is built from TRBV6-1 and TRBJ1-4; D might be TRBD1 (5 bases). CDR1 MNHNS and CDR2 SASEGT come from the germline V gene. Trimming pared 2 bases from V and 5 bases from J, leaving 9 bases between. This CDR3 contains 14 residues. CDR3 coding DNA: TGTGCCAGCAGTGAATGGGGCAGCAATGAAAAACTGTTTTTT. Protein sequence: CASSEWGSNEKLFF.

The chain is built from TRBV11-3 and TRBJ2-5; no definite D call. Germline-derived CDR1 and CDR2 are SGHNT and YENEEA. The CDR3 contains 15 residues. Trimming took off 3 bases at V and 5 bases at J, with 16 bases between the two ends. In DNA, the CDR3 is TGTGCCAGCAGCTTCGTTTCGTCGGAGAGGGAGACCCAGTACTTC. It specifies CASSFVSSERETQYF.

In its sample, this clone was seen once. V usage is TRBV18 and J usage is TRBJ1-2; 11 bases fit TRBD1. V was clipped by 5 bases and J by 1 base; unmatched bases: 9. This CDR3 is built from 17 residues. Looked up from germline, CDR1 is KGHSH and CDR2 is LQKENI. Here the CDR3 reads CASSSYPGQGVNYGYTF. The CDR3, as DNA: TGTGCCAGCTCATCATACCCGGGACAGGGGGTTAACTATGGCTACACCTTC.

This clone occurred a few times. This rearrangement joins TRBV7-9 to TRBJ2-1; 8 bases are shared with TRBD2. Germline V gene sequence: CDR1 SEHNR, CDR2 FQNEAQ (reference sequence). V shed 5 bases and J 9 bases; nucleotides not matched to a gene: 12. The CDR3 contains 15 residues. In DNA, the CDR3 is TGTGCCAGCAGCCAAGGTCCCGGGAGGGGCACTGAGCAGTTCTTC. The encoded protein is CASSQGPGRGTEQFF. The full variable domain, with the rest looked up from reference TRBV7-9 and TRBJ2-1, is DTGVSQNPRHKITKRGQNVTFRCDPISEHNRLYWYRQTLGQGPEFLTYFQNEAQLEKSRLLSDRFSAERPKGSFSTLEIQRTEQGDSAMYLCASSQGPGRGTEQFFGPGTRLTVL.

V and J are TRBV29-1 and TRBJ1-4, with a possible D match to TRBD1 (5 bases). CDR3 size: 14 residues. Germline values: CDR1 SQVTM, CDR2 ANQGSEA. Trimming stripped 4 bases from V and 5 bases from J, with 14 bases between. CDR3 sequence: CSVGGRGTNEKLFF. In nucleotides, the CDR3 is TGCAGCGTTGGCGGGCGGGGGACCAATGAAAAACTGTTTTTT.

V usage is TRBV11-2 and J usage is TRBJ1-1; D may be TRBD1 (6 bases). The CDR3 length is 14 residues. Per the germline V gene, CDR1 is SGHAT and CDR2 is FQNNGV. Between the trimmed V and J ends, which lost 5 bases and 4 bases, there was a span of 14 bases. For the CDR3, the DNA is TGTGCCAGCAGCGCTACCTCAGGGGCCACTGAAGCTTTCTTT. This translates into CASSATSGATEAFF.

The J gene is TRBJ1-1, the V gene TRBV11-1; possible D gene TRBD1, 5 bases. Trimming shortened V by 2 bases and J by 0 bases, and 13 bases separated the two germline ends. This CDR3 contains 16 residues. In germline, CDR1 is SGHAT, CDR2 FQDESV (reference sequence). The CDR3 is CASSLRRQSMNTEAFF. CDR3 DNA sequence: TGTGCCAGCAGCTTAAGGAGACAGTCCATGAACACTGAAGCTTTCTTT. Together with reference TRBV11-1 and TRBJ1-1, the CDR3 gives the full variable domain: EAEVAQSPRYKITEKSQAVAFWCDPISGHATLYWYRQILGQGPELLVQFQDESVVDDSQLPKDRFSAERLKGVDSTLKIQPAELGDSAMYLCASSLRRQSMNTEAFFGQGTRLTVV.

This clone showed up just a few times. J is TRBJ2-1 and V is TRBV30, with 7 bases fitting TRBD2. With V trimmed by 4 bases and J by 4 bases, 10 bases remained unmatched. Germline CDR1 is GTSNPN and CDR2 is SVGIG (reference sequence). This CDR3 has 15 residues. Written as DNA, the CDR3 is TGTGCCTGGATTGTGGGAGGGTCCTTTTACAATGAGCAGTTCTTC. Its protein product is CAWIVGGSFYNEQFF.

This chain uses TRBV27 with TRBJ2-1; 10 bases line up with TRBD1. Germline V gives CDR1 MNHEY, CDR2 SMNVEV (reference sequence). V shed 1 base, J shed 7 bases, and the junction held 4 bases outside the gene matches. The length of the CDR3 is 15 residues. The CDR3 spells CASSLWTGGKNEQFF. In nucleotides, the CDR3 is TGTGCCAGCAGTTTATGGACAGGGGGAAAAAATGAGCAGTTCTTC.

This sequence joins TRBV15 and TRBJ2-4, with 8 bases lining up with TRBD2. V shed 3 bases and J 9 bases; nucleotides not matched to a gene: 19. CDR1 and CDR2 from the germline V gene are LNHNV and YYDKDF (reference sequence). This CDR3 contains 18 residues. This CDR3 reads CATSSRGSPGGFPGIQYF. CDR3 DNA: TGTGCCACCAGCAGCCGGGGGAGTCCGGGGGGGTTCCCAGGCATTCAGTACTTC.

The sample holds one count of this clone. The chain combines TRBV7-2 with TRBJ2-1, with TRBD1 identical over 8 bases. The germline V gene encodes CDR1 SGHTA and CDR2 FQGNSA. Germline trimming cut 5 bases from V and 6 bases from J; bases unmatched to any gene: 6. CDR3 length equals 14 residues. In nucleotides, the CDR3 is TGTGCCAGCAGCACGCACAGGGGGGCCAATGAGCAGTTCTTC. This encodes CASSTHRGANEQFF.

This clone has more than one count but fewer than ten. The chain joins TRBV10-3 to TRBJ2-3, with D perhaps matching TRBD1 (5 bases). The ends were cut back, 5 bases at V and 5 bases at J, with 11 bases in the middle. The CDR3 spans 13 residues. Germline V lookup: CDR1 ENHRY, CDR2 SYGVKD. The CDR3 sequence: CAISFLQEDTQYF. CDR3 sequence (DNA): TGTGCCATCAGTTTCCTACAGGAAGATACGCAGTATTTT.

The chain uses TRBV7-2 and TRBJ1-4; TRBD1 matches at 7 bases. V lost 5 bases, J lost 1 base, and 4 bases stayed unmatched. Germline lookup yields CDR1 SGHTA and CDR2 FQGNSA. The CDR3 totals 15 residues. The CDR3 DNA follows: TGTGCCAGCAGCCTGGGACAGCTAACTAATGAAAAACTGTTTTTT. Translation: CASSLGQLTNEKLFF.

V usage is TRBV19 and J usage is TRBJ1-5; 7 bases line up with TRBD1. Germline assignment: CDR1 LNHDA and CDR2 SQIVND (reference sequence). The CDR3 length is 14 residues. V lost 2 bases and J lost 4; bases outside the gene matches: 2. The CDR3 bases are TGTGCCAGTAGTATAAAGACAGGGAATCAGCCCCAGCATTTT. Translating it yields CASSIKTGNQPQHF. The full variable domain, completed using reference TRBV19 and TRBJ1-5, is DGGITQSPKYLFRKEGQNVTLSCEQNLNHDAMYWYRQDPGQGLRLIYYSQIVNDFQKGDIAEGYSVSREKKESFPLTVTSAQKNPTAFYLCASSIKTGNQPQHFGDGTRLSIL.

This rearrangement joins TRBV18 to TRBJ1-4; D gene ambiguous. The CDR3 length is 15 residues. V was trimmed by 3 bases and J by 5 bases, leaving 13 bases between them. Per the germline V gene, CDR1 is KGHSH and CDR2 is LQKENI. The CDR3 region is CASSPSLGENEKLFF. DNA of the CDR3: TGTGCCAGCTCACCGAGCTTAGGAGAAAATGAAAAACTGTTTTTT.